These 4 T cell receptor beta chains were sequenced from one sample in a study of shared clonotypes between healthy human individuals. The naive CD8 subset, CD45RO-negative cells positively selected for CCR7, excluded terminally differentiated effector memory CD45RA+ cells. Produced via immunoSEQ multiplex PCR; TCRdb's table is partial and in-frame only. The sample holds approximately 720,000 clones, about 92% seen once. The sample comprised naive CD8+ T cells sorted from blood. The receptors originated from a man younger than 45 in good health.

V is TRBV11-2 and J is TRBJ2-7; TRBD2 agrees at 8 bases. Germline assignment: CDR1 SGHAT and CDR2 FQNNGV. With V trimmed by 0 bases and J by 7 bases, 11 bases remained unmatched. This CDR3 region has 16 residues. The CDR3 sequence: CASSLELGGAGEEQYF. The CDR3 DNA follows: TGTGCCAGCAGCTTAGAACTGGGGGGAGCGGGAGAGGAGCAGTACTTC.

CDR3 sequence reads: CASSPPGHMNTGELFF. CDR3 coding DNA: TGTGCCAGCAGCCCTCCGGGACATATGAACACCGGGGAGCTGTTTTTT. The genes are TRBV5-6 and TRBJ2-2, with D possibly matching TRBD1 (6 bases). The ends were cut back, 4 bases at V and 1 base at J, with 14 bases in the middle. Germline lookup yields CDR1 SGHDT and CDR2 YYEEEE. CDR3 size: 16 residues.

The CDR3 DNA is TGTGCCAGTAGCCACGCAGGGACCTACGAGCAGTACTTC. It specifies CASSHAGTYEQYF. The chain links TRBV19 to TRBJ2-7; possible D gene TRBD1, 5 bases. From germline, CDR1 is LNHDA and CDR2 SQIVND (reference sequence). Trimming pared 6 bases from V and 2 bases from J, leaving 11 bases between. This CDR3 region has 13 residues.

The chain employs TRBV5-6 and TRBJ1-1; D is ambiguous. CDR1 is SGHDT, CDR2 YYEEEE, per germline. V lost 0 bases and J 0 bases, leaving 3 bases between the germline ends. The CDR3 runs 13 residues. CDR3 DNA sequence: TGTGCCAGCAGCTTGGGGATGAACACTGAAGCTTTCTTT. Protein sequence: CASSLGMNTEAFF. The variable domain in full, with the rest retrieved from reference TRBV5-6 and TRBJ1-1, is DAGVTQSPTHLIKTRGQQVTLRCSPKSGHDTVSWYQQALGQGPQFIFQYYEEEERQRGNFPDRFSGHQFPNYSSELNVNALLLGDSALYLCASSLGMNTEAFFGQGTRLTVV.